One and the same sample provided the 6 T cell receptor beta chains below, sequenced in a study of beta chain features in type 1 diabetes. General study results and limits: In every one of the four CD4+ subsets, TCRB CDR3s were moderately but significantly shorter in Type 1 diabetes patients.

Sequenced material consisted of expressed TCRB transcripts (all of the isolated RNA was reverse transcribed). Profiled with immunoSEQ multiplex PCR; TCRdb holds only in-frame clones, not every one. The sample has 300,000 to 450,000 clones, roughly 12% seen once. These receptors lack a known antigen. The specimen was naive CD4+ T cells from blood. These receptors originate from a woman aged 18-30 years with type 1 diabetes.

This clone was seen more than once but under ten times. This rearrangement joins TRBV29-1 to TRBJ2-2; TRBD1 matches at 9 bases. J gave up 0 bases and V 6 bases, and 8 bases lay outside the gene matches. The CDR3 has 16 residues. CDR1 SQVTM and CDR2 ANQGSEA come from the germline V gene. The CDR3 DNA follows: TGCAGCGTAGCCCTTGGGACAGGGTCGAACACCGGGGAGCTGTTTTTT. Protein sequence: CSVALGTGSNTGELFF.

This chain links TRBV29-1 with TRBJ2-1, with TRBD2 matching 7 bases. The J segment lost 7 bases and the V segment lost 4 bases, leaving 13 bases of the junction unmatched. The CDR3 totals 15 residues. CDR1 is SQVTM and CDR2 is ANQGSEA in the germline V gene. CDR3 residues: CSVAGRERGRNEQFF. Here the CDR3 DNA reads TGCAGCGTTGCAGGGCGGGAGAGGGGACGGAATGAGCAGTTCTTC.

This clone has just a few counts. This chain connects TRBV5-1 to TRBJ1-1; 9 nucleotides line up with TRBD1. V shed 4 bases, J shed 5 bases, and the junction held 6 bases outside the gene matches. Germline loops: CDR1 SGHRS, CDR2 YFSETQ. The CDR3 sequence is 14 residues long. CDR3 nucleotide sequence: TGCGCCAGCAGCGCGGACAGGGGAGGGACTGAAGCTTTCTTT. Translation gives CASSADRGGTEAFF.

This clone was observed a few times. The chain links TRBV28 to TRBJ2-3; 9 bases are a match to TRBD1. Germline trimming cut 4 bases from V and 3 bases from J; bases unmatched to any gene: 8. The CDR3 extends over 16 amino acids. Germline-derived CDR1 and CDR2 are MDHEN and SYDVKM. Here the CDR3 reads CASSSTGTGITDTQYF. DNA for the CDR3: TGTGCCAGCAGTTCCACCGGGACAGGGATTACAGATACGCAGTATTTT.

Only a few counts were recorded for this clone. The chain recombines TRBV11-2 with TRBJ2-5; the match to TRBD1 covers 10 bases. CDR3 length: 17 amino acids. Germline V gene data show CDR1 as SGHAT and CDR2 as FQNNGV. V was pared by 2 bases and J by 5 bases, with 11 bases of the junction left unmatched. The CDR3 loop is CASSLRLGTGEVETQYF. Written as DNA, the CDR3 is TGTGCCAGCAGCTTAAGGTTGGGGACAGGGGAGGTCGAGACCCAGTACTTC.

This clone was detected a few times. The chain joins TRBV5-4 to TRBJ2-5; a possible D gene is TRBD2 (5 bases). Germline V CDR1 and CDR2: SGHNT, YYREEE (reference sequence). With 1 base removed from V and 5 bases from J, the gap between germline ends came to 9 bases. This CDR3 is built from 13 residues. The CDR3 DNA sequence: TGTGCCAGCAGCTTGTTAGAGGGCGAGACCCAGTACTTC. Translation: CASSLLEGETQYF.